This T cell receptor beta chain was captured in a study of cytomegalovirus exposure and HLA in healthy donors. The study, taken as a whole, reports: Rarity marked most TCR sequences, yet some public TCRs occurred in many donors. In a later analysis, at a false discovery rate of 0.05, about 15,000 TCR beta sequences were associated with HLA alleles. Several of the most significant clusters were apparently associated with common viral pathogens in a later analysis. Later genetic work tied a missense DCLRE1C variant to beta-chain V and J trimming.

CDR3 size: 16 residues. Per the germline V gene, CDR1 is LNHDA and CDR2 is SQIVND (reference sequence). The V gene end was trimmed by 5 bases and the J gene end by 7 bases; junction bases not matched to a gene: 11. Amplification used 60 Vbeta primers and 13 Jbeta primers. Using immunoSEQ multiplex PCR, the repertoire was profiled, and TCRdb retains in-frame clones only, with some absent. The sample table includes about 140,000 clones. Regarding this clone: Its antigen is still unknown.

The source of this sequence is a male donor in good health and CMV-seronegative. The sequenced material came from PBMCs. The V and J genes are TRBV19 and TRBJ2-3, with TRBD2 matching over 11 bases. This chain's CDR3 is CASSSRTSGWRYTQYF. The CDR3 DNA reads TGTGCCAGTAGTTCCCGGACTAGCGGGTGGAGGTATACGCAGTATTTT.